Listed here are 10 T cell receptor beta chains from one sample, sequenced in a study of cytomegalovirus exposure and HLA in healthy donors. PCR used 60 Vbeta primers and 13 Jbeta primers. Repertoires were generated with immunoSEQ multiplex PCR, while TCRdb's copy carries only in-frame clones and drops some. The sample has 30,000 to 40,000 clones, 70% to 85% seen once; the top ten hold approximately 4%. The sequencing input was PBMCs. These TCRs come from a young woman in good health and CMV-seronegative.

By share, this clone counts as medium-sized. The rearrangement uses TRBV28 and TRBJ1-4, with 7 bases fitting TRBD1. This CDR3 is 15 amino acids long. The V gene's germline CDR1 is MDHEN and CDR2 SYDVKM. V lost 5 bases to trimming and J lost 7 bases; unmatched junction nucleotides: 10. The CDR3 sequence: CASSNTGAAGEKLFF. CDR3 sequence (DNA): TGTGCCAGCAGTAACACAGGGGCGGCTGGTGAAAAACTGTTTTTT.

V usage is TRBV4-1 and J usage is TRBJ2-7; 7 bases line up with TRBD1. Per germline, CDR1 MGHRA and CDR2 YSYEKL. The CDR3 is made up of 12 amino acids. V was clipped by 4 bases and J by 6 bases; unmatched bases: 3. The DNA of the CDR3 is TGCGCCAGCAGCCCGACAGGGACCGAGCAGTACTTC. It is translated as CASSPTGTEQYF.

CDR3 protein: CAISESRVEQYF. In DNA, the CDR3 is TGTGCCATCAGTGAGTCCAGGGTCGAGCAGTACTTC. V usage is TRBV10-3 and J usage is TRBJ2-7; a weak D match, TRBD1 (5 bases). Germline CDR1 is ENHRY and CDR2 is SYGVKD. Trimming removed 0 bases at V and 6 bases at J, with 6 bases between. The CDR3 consists of 12 residues.

As concerns this clone: One end of the junction varies from germline; a read error may be responsible. This rearrangement joins TRBV27 to TRBJ1-6, with D unclear. The CDR3 runs to 13 residues. Per the germline V gene, CDR1 is MNHEY and CDR2 is SMNVEV (reference sequence). CDR3 region: CASSSRSASPLNF. CDR3 nucleotide sequence: TGTGCCAGCAGTTCTAGGAGTGCTTCACCCCTCAACTTT.

In this sample, this clone turned up once. The gene calls are TRBV6-5 and TRBJ2-1; 9 bases map to TRBD2. The V gene end was trimmed by 8 bases and the J gene end by 4 bases; junction bases not matched to a gene: 9. Per the germline V gene, CDR1 is MNHEY and CDR2 is SVGAGI. This CDR3 is 15 amino acids long. The CDR3 protein is CASRDNSGRYNEQFF. The DNA for the CDR3 is TGTGCCAGCCGAGATAATAGCGGGAGATACAATGAGCAGTTCTTC.

The chain employs TRBV9 and TRBJ2-2, with D possibly matching TRBD2 (6 bases). The CDR3 has 14 amino acids. Germline V gene data show CDR1 as SGDLS and CDR2 as YYNGEE. Trimming took off 2 bases at V and 7 bases at J, with 12 bases between the two ends. As DNA, the CDR3 is TGTGCCAGCAGCGTGACGGGAGAGGGCGGGGAGCTGTTTTTT. It codes for CASSVTGEGGELFF.

CDR3 residues: CASRVAGDAFF. The CDR3 region has the DNA TGTGCCAGCAGGGTGGCAGGCGACGCTTTCTTT. The genes are TRBV28 and TRBJ1-1, with D unclear. The V and J ends lost 6 bases and 11 bases respectively, with 13 bases between them. Germline-derived CDR1 and CDR2 are MDHEN and SYDVKM. This CDR3 is built from 11 residues. The full variable domain, with the rest looked up from reference TRBV28 and TRBJ1-1, is DVKVTQSSRYLVKRTGEKVFLECVQDMDHENMFWYRQDPGLGLRLIYFSYDVKMKEKGDIPEGYSVSREKKERFSLILESASTNQTSMYLCASRVAGDAFFGQGTRLTVV.

V usage is TRBV5-5 and J usage is TRBJ2-7, with no clear D. Trimming shortened V by 2 bases and J by 3 bases, and 15 bases separated the two germline ends. Germline-derived CDR1 and CDR2 are SGHKS and YYEKEE (reference sequence). This CDR3 region has 15 residues. CDR3 sequence reads: CASSFIPGSNYEQYF. CDR3 in DNA: TGTGCCAGCAGCTTTATACCGGGTTCGAACTACGAGCAGTACTTC.

The chain has TRBV23-1 and TRBJ2-3, with TRBD2 matching over 8 bases. TRBV23-1 is placed among ORFs of uncertain function. CDR3 length: 13 amino acids. V was pared by 8 bases and J by 0 bases, with 1 base of the junction left unmatched. CDR3 sequence reads: CASPSGSTDTQYF. Written as DNA, the CDR3 is TGCGCCAGCCCTAGCGGGAGCACAGATACGCAGTATTTT.

This clone was seen once. This chain joins TRBV12-5 and TRBJ1-3; D remains unclear. V lost 6 bases, J lost 0 bases, and 18 bases lay in between. This CDR3 has 17 residues. CDR1 LGHNT and CDR2 FRNRAP come from the germline V gene. CDR3 nucleotides: TGTGCTAGTGGGGAACAGCCTCCCGCGTTCTCTGGAAACACCATATATTTT. It codes for CASGEQPPAFSGNTIYF.